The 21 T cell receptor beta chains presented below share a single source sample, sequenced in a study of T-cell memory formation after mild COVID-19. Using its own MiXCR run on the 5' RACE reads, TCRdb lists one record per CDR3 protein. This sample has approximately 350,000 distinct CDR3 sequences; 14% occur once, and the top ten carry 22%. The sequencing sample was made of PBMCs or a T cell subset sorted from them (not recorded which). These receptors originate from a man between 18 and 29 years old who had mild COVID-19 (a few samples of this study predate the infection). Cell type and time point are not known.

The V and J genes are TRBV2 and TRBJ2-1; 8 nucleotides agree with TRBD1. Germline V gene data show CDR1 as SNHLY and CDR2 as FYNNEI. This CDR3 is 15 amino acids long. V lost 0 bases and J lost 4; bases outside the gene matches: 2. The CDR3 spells CASSEARTGYNEQFF. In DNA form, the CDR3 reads TGTGCCAGCAGTGAAGCCCGGACAGGGTACAATGAGCAGTTCTTC. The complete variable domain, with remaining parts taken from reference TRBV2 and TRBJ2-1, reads EPEVTQTPSHQVTQMGQEVILRCVPISNHLYFYWYRQILGQKVEFLVSFYNNEISEKSEIFDDQFSVERPDGSNFTLKIRSTKLEDSAMYFCASSEARTGYNEQFFGPGTRLTVL.

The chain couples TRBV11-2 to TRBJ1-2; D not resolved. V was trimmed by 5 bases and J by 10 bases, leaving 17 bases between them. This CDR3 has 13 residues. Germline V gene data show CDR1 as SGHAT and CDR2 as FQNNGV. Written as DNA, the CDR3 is TGTGCCAGCAGCCCCTCGGAGACATTTTCCTACACCTTC. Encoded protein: CASSPSETFSYTF.

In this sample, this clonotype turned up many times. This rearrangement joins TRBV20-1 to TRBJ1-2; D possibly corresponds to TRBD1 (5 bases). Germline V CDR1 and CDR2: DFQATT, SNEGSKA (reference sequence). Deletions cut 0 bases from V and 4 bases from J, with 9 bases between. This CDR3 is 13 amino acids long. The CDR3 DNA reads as TGCAGTGCTAGAGATGGAGGGACCTATGGCTACACCTTC. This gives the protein CSARDGGTYGYTF.

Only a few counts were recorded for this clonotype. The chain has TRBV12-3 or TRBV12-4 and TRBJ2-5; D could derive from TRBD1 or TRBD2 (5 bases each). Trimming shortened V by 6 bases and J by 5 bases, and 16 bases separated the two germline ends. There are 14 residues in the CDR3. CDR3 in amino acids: CASSPSPWGETQYF. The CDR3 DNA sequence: TGTGCCAGCAGCCCATCTCCCTGGGGGGAGACCCAGTACTTC.

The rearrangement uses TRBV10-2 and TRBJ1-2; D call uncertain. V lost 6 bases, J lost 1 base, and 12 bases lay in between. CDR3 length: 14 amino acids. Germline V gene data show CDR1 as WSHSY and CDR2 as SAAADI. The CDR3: CASRALGDNYGYTF. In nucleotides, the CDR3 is TGCGCCAGCAGGGCACTTGGAGATAACTATGGCTACACCTTC.

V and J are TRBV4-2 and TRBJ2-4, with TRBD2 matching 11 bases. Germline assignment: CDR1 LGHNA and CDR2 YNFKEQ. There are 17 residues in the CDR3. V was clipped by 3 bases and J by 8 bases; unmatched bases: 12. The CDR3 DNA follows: TGTGCCAGCAGCCACGAGAAGATTAGCGGGGGGGGAGACATTCAGTACTTC. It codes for CASSHEKISGGGDIQYF.

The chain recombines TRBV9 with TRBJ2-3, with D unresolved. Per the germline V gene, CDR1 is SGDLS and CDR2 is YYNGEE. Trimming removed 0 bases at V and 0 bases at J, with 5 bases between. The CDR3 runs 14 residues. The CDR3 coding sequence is TGTGCCAGCAGCGTAGTAGGGAGCACAGATACGCAGTATTTT. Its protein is CASSVVGSTDTQYF.

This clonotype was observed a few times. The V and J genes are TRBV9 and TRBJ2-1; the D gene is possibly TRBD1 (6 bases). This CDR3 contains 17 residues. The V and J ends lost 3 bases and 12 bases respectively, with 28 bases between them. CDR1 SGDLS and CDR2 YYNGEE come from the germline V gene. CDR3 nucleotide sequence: TGTGCCAGCAGCGAGGGGGACGGACTGGGTACAATGCAAGGGCAGTTCTTC. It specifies CASSEGDGLGTMQGQFF.

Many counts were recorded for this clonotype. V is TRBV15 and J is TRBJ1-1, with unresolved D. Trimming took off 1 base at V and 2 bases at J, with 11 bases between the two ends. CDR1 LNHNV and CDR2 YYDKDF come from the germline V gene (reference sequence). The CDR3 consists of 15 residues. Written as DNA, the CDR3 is TGTGCCACCAGCAGAGGCAACAGCCTAAACACTGAAGCTTTCTTT. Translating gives CATSRGNSLNTEAFF.

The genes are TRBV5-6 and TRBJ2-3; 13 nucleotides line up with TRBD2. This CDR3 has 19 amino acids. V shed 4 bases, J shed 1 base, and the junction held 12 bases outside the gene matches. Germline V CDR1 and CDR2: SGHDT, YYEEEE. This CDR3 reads CASSRRTSGGRIRTDTQYF. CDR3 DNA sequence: TGTGCCAGCAGCCGCAGGACTAGCGGGGGAAGGATTCGCACAGATACGCAGTATTTT.

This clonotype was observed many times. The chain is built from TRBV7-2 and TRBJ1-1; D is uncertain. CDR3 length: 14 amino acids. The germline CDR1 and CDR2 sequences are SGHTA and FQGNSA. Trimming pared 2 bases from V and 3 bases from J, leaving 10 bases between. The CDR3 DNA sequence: TGTGCCAGCAGCTTAAGGAGAAAGGACACTGAAGCTTTCTTT. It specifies CASSLRRKDTEAFF.

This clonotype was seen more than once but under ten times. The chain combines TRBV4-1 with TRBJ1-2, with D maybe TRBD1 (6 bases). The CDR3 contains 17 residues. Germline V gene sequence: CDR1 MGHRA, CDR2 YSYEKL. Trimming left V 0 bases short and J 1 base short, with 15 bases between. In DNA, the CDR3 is TGCGCCAGCAGCCAAGAGGGGGGGGCACTAAATAACTATGGCTACACCTTC. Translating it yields CASSQEGGALNNYGYTF.

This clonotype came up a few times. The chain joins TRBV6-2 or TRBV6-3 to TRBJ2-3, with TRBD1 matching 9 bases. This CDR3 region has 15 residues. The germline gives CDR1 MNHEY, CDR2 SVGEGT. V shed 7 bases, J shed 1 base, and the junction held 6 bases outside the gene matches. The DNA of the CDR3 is TGTGCCAGCATTCTCCGGGACAGGGGCACAGATACGCAGTATTTT. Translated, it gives CASILRDRGTDTQYF.

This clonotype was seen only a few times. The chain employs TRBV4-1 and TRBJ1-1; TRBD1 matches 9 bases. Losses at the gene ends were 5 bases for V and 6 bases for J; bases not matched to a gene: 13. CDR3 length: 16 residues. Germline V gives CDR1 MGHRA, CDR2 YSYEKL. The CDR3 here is CASSVGTGWLAAEAFF. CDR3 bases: TGCGCCAGCAGCGTAGGGACAGGGTGGCTCGCGGCTGAAGCTTTCTTT.

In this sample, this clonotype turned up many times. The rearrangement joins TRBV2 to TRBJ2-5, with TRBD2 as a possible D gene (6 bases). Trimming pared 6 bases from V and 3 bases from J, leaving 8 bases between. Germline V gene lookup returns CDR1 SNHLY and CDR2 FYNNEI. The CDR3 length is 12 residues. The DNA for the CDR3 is TGTGCCAGCAGGCGCGGGGAAGAGACCCAGTACTTC. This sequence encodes CASRRGEETQYF.

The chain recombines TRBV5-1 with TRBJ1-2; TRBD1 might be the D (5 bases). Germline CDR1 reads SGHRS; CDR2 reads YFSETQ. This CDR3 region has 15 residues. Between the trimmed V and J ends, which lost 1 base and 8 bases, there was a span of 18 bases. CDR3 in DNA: TGCGCCAGCAGCTTGCTCGGCAGGGAAGGTGTAGGCTACACCTTC. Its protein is CASSLLGREGVGYTF.

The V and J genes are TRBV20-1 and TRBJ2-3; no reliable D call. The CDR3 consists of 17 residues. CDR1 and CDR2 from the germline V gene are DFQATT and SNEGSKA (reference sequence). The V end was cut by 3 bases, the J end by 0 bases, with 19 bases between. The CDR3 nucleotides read TGCAGTGCTAGGGACCCCCGTGGGCCCTTAAGCACAGATACGCAGTATTTT. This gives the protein CSARDPRGPLSTDTQYF.

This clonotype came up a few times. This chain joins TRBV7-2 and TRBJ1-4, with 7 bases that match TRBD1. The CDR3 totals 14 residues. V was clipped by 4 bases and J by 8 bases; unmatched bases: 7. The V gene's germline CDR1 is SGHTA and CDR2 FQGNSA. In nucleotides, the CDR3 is TGTGCCAGCAGCTCCGGACAGGCTTGGGAAAAACTGTTTTTT. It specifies CASSSGQAWEKLFF.

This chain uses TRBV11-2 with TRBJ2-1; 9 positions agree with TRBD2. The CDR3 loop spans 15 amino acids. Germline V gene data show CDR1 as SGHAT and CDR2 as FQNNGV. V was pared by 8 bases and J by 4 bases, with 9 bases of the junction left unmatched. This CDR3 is CASHLSGGLYNEQFF. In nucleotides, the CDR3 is TGTGCCAGCCACCTTAGCGGGGGATTATACAATGAGCAGTTCTTC.

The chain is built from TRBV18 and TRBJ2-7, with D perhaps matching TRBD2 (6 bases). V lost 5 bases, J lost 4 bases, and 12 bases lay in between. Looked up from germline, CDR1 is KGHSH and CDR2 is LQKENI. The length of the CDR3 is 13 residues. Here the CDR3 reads CASSFSGGYEQYV. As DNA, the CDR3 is TGTGCCAGCTCATTCTCAGGAGGGTACGAGCAGTACGTC.

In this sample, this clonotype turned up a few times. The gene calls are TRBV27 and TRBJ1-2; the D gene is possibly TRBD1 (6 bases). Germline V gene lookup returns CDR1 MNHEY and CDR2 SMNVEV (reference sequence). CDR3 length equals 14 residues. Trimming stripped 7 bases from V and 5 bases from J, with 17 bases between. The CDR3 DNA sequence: TGTGCCAGCAAACCGGGGGGGGCGTTATATGGCTACACCTTC. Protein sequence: CASKPGGALYGYTF.